This TCR beta chain originates from a study of immune evolution from preneoplasia to lung adenocarcinoma. Looking at the study overall: HLA loss of heterozygosity: over 5.5% AIS, about 15% MIA, around 33% ADC, none AAH. Study-level results: T cell clonality was higher in KRAS-mutant than EGFR-mutant or wild-type nodules. Later-stage lesions seemingly showed higher T cell density and diversity than normal lung.

The CDR3 runs 12 residues. In germline, CDR1 is MDHEN, CDR2 SYDVKM. Trimming left V 6 bases short and J 7 bases short, with 12 bases between. Two lung cancer pathologists independently confirmed each histologic diagnosis. Only in-frame clones appear in the TCRdb table, and some are missing; sequencing was by immunoSEQ multiplex PCR. This table has approximately 6,600 clones, around 78% appearing once. A word on this clone: Its antigen is not known.

This sequence was found in a person between 55 and 80 years old with lung adenocarcinoma. Sequenced material: FFPE minimally invasive lung adenocarcinoma tissue. The chain recombines TRBV28 with TRBJ1-2, with D unresolved. The CDR3 sequence is CASSPPLIGYTF. The DNA for the CDR3 is TGTGCCAGCAGCCCACCCCTGATTGGCTACACCTTC.